This T cell receptor (beta chain) was recovered during a study of OX40 agonist ivuxolimab in advanced cancers. Study information: Patients undergoing dose escalation presented with hepatocellular carcinoma, melanoma, renal cell or head and neck cancer. Study conclusions and caveats: Both CD4+ and CD8+ T cell populations in blood had undergone clonal expansion by week 6 at 0.1 to 3.0 mg/kg. On average, a greater number of expanded clones characterised CD8+ T cells relative to CD4+.

CDR3 length: 12 amino acids. Germline V gives CDR1 MDHEN, CDR2 SYDVKM. V was shortened by 5 bases and J by 6 bases, with 11 bases between the two germline ends. This table comes from immunoSEQ multiplex PCR, and its TCRdb copy is limited to in-frame clones, with some not included. The sample includes fewer than 100,000 clones, about 84% of them seen just once. Concerning this clone itself: What it recognizes is unknown.

Sequences were derived from CD4+ or CD8+ T cells sorted from blood, sampled in a trial of the OX40 agonist ivuxolimab. The chain joins TRBV28 to TRBJ2-7; D gene ambiguous. The receptor was derived from an adult with an advanced solid tumor such as melanoma, head and neck, liver or kidney cancer. The CDR3 is CASSAPRSEQYF. The CDR3, as DNA: TGTGCCAGCAGTGCCCCCCGGTCCGAGCAGTACTTC.